This T cell receptor (beta chain) is from a study of T cell responses to AZD1222 COVID-19 vaccine. Study-level points and caveats: Baseline testing showed seropositivity in only a handful of AZD1222 recipients. Repertoire sampling happened only post peak T cell response. Rises in breadth and depth of Spike-specific TCRs came after two AZD1222 doses.

This CDR3 is 13 amino acids long. Germline assignment: CDR1 SGHNT and CDR2 YYREEE (reference sequence). V was shortened by 2 bases and J by 2 bases, with 7 bases between the two germline ends. Notes on this clone: Its target is unknown.

TCRdb keeps only in-frame clones here, not all; method: immunoSEQ multiplex PCR. The profile covers some 180,000 clones, with roughly 92% appearing a single time and about 10% taken by the ten largest. The clonotype comes from an adult in good health. The chain couples TRBV5-4 to TRBJ1-1; D is unresolved. Material: peripheral blood, obtained on day 0 of AZD1222 vaccination. DNA for the CDR3: TGTGCCAGCAGCTTTGACCCCAACACTGAAGCTTTCTTT. Translated: CASSFDPNTEAFF.